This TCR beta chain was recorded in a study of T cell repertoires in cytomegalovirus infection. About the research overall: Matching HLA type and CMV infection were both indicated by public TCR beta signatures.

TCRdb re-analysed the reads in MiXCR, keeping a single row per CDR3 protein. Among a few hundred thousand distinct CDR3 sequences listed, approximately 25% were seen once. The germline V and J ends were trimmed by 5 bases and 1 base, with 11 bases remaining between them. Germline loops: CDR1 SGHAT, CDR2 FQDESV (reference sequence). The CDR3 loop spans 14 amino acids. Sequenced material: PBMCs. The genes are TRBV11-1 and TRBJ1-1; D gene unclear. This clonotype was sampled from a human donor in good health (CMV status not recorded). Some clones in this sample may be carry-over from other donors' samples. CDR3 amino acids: CASSPDGTNTEAFF. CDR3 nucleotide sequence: TGTGCCAGCAGCCCGGACGGTACGAACACTGAAGCTTTCTTT.